This TCR beta chain was observed in a study of regulatory T cells in long-lasting Graves disease. The CDR3 totals 18 residues. Per the germline V gene, CDR1 is LGHDT and CDR2 is YNNKEL (reference sequence). Unmatched junction bases numbered 7, after V lost 0 bases and J lost 5 bases. As to time point: persistent/refractory GD, antithyroid drugs over 5 years with positive TRAb. The TCR library was made from RNA that had been extracted from PBMCs in TRIzol. Construction of the TCR beta libraries employed iRepertoire HTBI primers in conjunction with Arm-PCR of CDR3 regions. TCRdb re-derived calls from the multiplex PCR reads in MiXCR, one entry per CDR3 protein. The sample holds around 460,000 distinct CDR3 sequences; approximately 23% are singletons and the top ten take roughly 13%.

J is TRBJ2-3 and V is TRBV3-1, with TRBD2 matching over 14 bases. This receptor was taken from a female donor with Graves disease. This specimen consisted of peripheral blood mononuclear cells (PBMCs), obtained when the disease was refractory, from a patient treated with antithyroid drugs. This CDR3 is CASSQEGTGLAGGDTQYF. The CDR3 coding sequence is TGTGCCAGCAGCCAAGAAGGCACAGGACTAGCGGGGGGAGATACGCAGTATTTT.